Detailed here is one T cell receptor beta chain. Its antigen is undetermined. This sample stems from a study of multiple sclerosis patients with progressive multifocal leukoencephalopathy. Study-level points and caveats: Findings may reflect JC virus infection or just general immunocompromise. Most PML patients had lower entropy, suggesting less diverse TRB repertoires. Clones expanded at PML were already present before and during natalizumab.

Indicated time point: before natalizumab initiation. Using immunoSEQ multiplex PCR, the repertoire was profiled, and TCRdb retains in-frame clones only, with some absent. The table has tens of thousands of clones, around 92% seen once; the top ten hold more than 1.5%. Looked up from germline, CDR1 is MNHEY and CDR2 is SVGAGI. The CDR3 is 15 residues long. The V end lost 7 bases, the J end lost 1 base, and 16 bases lay between the germline ends. The rearrangement links TRBV6-5 to TRBJ2-5; D gene ambiguous. This TCR came from a man in his thirties or forties with multiple sclerosis. Sequenced input: PBMCs. The CDR3 here is CASMTFSGVQETQYF. The CDR3 bases are TGTGCCAGCATGACCTTTAGTGGGGTCCAAGAGACCCAGTACTTC.